This T cell receptor beta chain was identified during a study of identical twins' blood T cells. General study results and limits: Twin repertoire similarity may partly reflect shared environment.

This CDR3 spans 11 amino acids. V shed 7 bases and J shed 8 bases, with 14 bases lying between them. The germline V gene encodes CDR1 DFQATT and CDR2 SNEGSKA (reference sequence). Points on this clonotype: What it recognizes is unknown.

One entry per CDR3 protein, called by TCRdb with MiXCR from the 5' RACE reads. The data contain fewer than 450,000 distinct CDR3 sequences, more than 25% of them singletons. The gene calls are TRBV20-1 and TRBJ1-2; no reliable D call. Sequencing input: PBMCs. The source of this sequence is a woman aged 18-55 years in good health. CDR3 sequence: CSVWDLSGYTF. Here the CDR3 DNA reads TGCAGTGTTTGGGATTTATCCGGCTACACCTTC.